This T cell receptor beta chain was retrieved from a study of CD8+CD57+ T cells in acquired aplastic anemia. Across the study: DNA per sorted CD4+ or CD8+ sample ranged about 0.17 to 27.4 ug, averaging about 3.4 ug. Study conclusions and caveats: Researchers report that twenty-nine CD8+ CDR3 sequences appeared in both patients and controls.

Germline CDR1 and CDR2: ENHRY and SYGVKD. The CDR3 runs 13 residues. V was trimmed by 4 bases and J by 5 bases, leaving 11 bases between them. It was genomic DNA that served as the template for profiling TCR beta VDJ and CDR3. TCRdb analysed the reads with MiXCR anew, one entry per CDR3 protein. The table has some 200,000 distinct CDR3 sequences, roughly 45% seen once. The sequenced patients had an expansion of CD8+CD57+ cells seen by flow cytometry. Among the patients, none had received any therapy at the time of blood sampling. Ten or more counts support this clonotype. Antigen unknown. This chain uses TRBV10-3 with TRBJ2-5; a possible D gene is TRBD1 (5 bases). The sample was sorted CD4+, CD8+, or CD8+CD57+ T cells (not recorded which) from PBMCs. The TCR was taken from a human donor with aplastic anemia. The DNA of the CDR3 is TGTGCCATCAGTGTAGGGGAAGAGGAGACCCAGTACTTC. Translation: CAISVGEEETQYF.